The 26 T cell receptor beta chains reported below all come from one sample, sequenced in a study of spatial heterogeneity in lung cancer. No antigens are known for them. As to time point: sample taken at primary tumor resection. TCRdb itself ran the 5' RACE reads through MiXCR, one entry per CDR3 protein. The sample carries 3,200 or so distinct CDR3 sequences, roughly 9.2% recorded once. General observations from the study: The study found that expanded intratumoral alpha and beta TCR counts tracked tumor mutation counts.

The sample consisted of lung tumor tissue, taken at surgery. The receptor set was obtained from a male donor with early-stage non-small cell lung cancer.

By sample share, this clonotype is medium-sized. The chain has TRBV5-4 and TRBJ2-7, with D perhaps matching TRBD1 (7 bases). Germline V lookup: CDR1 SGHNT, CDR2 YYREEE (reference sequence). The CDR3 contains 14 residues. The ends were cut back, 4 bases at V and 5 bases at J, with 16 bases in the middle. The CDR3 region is CASSPRGVRNEQYF. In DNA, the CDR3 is TGTGCCAGCAGCCCCAGGGGGGTTCGAAACGAGCAGTACTTC.

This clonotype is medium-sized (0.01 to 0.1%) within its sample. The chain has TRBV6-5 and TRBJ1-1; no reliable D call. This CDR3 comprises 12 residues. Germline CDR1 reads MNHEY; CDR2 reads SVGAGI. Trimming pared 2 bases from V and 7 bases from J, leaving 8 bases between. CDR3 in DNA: TGTGCCAGCAGTTACCGGACGGGTGAAGCTTTCTTT. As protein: CASSYRTGEAFF.

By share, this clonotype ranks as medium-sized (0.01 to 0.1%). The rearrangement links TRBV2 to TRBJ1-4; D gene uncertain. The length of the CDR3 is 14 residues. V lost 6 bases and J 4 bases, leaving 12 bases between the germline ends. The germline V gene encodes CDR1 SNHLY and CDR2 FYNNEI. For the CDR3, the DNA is TGTGCCAGCAGCCTGAGGACCTTTAATGAAAAACTGTTTTTT. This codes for CASSLRTFNEKLFF.

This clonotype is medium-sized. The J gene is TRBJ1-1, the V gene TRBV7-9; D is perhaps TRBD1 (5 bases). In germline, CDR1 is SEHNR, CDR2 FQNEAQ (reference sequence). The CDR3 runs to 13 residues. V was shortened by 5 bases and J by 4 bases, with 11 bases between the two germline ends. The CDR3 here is CASSITGPTEAFF. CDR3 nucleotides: TGTGCCAGCAGCATAACAGGACCCACTGAAGCTTTCTTT. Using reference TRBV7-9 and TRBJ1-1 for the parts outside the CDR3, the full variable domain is DTGVSQNPRHKITKRGQNVTFRCDPISEHNRLYWYRQTLGQGPEFLTYFQNEAQLEKSRLLSDRFSAERPKGSFSTLEIQRTEQGDSAMYLCASSITGPTEAFFGQGTRLTVV.

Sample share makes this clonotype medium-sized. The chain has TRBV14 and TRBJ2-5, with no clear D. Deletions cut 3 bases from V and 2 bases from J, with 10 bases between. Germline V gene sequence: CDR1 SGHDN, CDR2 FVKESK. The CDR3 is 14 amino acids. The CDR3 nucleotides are TGTGCCAGCAGCCATCCCGTAAGGCAAGAGACCCAGTACTTC. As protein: CASSHPVRQETQYF.

The CDR3 is CASSYGPDLGNTGELFF. CDR3 DNA: TGTGCCAGCAGCTACGGACCAGACTTGGGAAACACCGGGGAGCTGTTTTTT. The V gene is TRBV6-5, the J gene TRBJ2-2; D remains unclear. The ends were cut back, 6 bases at V and 2 bases at J, with 19 bases in the middle. The CDR3 spans 17 residues. Looked up from germline, CDR1 is MNHEY and CDR2 is SVGAGI.

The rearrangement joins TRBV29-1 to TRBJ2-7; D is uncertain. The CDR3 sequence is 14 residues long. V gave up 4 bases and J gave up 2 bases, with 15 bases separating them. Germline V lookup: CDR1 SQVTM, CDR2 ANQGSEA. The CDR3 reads CSVVKRKTPYEQYF. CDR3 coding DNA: TGCAGCGTTGTCAAAAGGAAGACTCCCTACGAGCAGTACTTC.

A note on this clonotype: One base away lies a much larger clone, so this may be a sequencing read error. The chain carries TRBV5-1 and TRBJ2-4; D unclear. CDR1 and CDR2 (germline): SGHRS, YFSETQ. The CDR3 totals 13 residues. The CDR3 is CVSSLGTENIQYF. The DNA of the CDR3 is TGCGTCAGCAGCTTAGGCACGGAAAACATTCAGTACTTC.

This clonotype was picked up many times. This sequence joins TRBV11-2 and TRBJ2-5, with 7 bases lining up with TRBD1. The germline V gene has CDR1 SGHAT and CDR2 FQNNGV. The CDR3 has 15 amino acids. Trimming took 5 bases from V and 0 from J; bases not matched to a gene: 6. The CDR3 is CASSGRDSYQETQYF. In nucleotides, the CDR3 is TGTGCCAGCAGCGGCCGGGACAGCTACCAAGAGACCCAGTACTTC.

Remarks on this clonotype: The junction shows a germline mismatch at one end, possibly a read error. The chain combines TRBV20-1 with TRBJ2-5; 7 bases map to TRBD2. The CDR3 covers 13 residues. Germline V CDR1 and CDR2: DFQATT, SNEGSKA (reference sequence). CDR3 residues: CSARAGLQETQYF. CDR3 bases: TGTAGTGCTAGAGCGGGGCTTCAAGAGACCCAGTACTTC.

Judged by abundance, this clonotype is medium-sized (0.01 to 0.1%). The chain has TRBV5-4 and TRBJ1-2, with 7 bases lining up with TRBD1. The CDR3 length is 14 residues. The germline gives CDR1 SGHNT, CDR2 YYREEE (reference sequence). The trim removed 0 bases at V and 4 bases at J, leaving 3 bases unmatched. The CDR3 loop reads CASSLEQGPYGYTF. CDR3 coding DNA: TGTGCCAGCAGCTTGGAACAGGGGCCCTATGGCTACACCTTC.

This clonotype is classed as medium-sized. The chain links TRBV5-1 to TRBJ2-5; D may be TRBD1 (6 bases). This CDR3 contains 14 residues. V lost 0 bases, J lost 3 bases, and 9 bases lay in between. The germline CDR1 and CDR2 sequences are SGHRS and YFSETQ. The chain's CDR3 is CASSLVPGEETQYF. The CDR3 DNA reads TGCGCCAGCAGCTTGGTTCCAGGGGAAGAGACCCAGTACTTC.

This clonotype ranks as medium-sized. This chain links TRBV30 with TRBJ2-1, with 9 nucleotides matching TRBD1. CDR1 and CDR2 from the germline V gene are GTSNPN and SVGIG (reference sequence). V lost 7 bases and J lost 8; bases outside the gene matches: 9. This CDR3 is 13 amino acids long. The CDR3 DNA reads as TGTGCCTCCCTCTGGGACAGGGCCGATGAGCAGTTCTTC. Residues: CASLWDRADEQFF.

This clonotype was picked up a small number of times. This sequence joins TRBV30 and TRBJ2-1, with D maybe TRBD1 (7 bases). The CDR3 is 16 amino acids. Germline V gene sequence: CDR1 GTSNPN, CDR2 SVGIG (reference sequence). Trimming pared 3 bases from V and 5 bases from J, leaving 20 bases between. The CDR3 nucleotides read TGTGCCTGGAGAGGGACAGAAGGGGGGATTAACAATGAGCAGTTCTTC. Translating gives CAWRGTEGGINNEQFF.

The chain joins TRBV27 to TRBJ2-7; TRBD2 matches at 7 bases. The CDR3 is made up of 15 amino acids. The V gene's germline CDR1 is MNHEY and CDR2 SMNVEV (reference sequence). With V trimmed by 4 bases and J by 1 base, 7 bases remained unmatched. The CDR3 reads CASSSPTSRSYEQYF. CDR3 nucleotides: TGTGCCAGCAGTTCCCCGACTAGCAGATCCTACGAGCAGTACTTC.

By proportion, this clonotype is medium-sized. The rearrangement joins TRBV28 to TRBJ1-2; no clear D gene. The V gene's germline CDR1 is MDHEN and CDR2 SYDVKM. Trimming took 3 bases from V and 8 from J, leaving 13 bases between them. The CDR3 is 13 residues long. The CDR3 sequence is CASSFPALGGYTF. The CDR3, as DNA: TGTGCCAGCAGTTTCCCGGCGCTAGGGGGCTACACCTTC.

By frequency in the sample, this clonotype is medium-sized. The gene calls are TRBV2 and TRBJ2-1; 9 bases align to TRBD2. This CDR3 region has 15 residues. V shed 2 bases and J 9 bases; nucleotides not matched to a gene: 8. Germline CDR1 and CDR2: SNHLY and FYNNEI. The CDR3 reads CASSELAGIVGEQFF. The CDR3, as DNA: TGTGCCAGCAGTGAACTAGCGGGGATTGTGGGTGAGCAGTTCTTC.

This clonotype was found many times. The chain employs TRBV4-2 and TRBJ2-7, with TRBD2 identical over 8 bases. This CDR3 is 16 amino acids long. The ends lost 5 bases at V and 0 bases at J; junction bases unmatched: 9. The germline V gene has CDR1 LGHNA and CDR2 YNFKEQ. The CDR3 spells CASSISGGTRSYEQYF. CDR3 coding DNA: TGTGCCAGCAGCATAAGCGGGGGAACCCGCTCCTACGAGCAGTACTTC.

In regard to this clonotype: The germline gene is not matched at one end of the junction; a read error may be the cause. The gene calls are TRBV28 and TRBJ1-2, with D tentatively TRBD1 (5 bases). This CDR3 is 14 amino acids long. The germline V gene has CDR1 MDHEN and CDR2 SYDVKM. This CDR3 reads CASRSGGANYGYIF. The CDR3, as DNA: TGTGCCAGCAGGTCGGGGGGAGCTAACTATGGCTACATCTTC.

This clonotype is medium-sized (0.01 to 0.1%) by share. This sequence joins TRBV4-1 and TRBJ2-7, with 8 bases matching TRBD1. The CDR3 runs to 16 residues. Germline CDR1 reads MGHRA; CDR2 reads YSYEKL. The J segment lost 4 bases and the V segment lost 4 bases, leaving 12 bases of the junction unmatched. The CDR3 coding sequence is TGCGCCAGCAGCCCTATCCCTACCGGGACAGGTTACGAGCAGTACTTC. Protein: CASSPIPTGTGYEQYF.

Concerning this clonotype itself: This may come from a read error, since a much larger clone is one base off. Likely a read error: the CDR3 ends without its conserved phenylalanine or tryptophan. The CDR3 sequence: CASSRPLREGLSYEQYY. The CDR3 coding sequence is TGTGCCAGCAGCCGTCCGTTGCGGGAGGGCCTCTCCTACGAGCAGTACTAC. V is TRBV6-5 and J is TRBJ2-7; 9 bases are shared with TRBD2. The CDR3 runs to 17 residues. Trimming took 6 bases from V and 0 from J; bases not matched to a gene: 12. CDR1 is MNHEY and CDR2 is SVGAGI in the germline V gene.

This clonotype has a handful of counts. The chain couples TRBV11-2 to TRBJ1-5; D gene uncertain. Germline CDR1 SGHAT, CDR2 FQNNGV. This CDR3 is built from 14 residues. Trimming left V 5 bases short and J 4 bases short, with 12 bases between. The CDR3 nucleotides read TGTGCCAGCAGCCTCACATTGGGGAATCAGCCCCAGCATTTT. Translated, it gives CASSLTLGNQPQHF.

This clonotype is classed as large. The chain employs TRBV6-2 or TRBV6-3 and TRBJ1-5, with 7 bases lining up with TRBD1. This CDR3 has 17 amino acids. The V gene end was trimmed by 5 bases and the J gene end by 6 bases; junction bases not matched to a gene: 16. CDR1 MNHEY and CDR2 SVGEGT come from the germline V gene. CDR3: CASSALRGRGFGQPQHF. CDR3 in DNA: TGTGCCAGCAGTGCCTTGAGGGGCAGGGGGTTCGGTCAGCCCCAGCATTTT.

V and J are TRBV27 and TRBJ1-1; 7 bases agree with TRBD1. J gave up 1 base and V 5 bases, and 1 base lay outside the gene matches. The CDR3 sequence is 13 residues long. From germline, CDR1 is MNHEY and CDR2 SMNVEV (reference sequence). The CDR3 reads CASSRQGNTEAFF. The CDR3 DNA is TGTGCCAGCAGTCGACAGGGGAACACTGAAGCTTTCTTT.

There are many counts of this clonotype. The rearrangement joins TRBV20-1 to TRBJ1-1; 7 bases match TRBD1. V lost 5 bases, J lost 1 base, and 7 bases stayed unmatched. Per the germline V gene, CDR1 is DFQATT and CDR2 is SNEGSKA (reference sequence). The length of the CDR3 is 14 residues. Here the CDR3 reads CSAVKDRSNTEAFF. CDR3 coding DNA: TGCAGTGCTGTAAAGGACAGGTCGAACACTGAAGCTTTCTTT.

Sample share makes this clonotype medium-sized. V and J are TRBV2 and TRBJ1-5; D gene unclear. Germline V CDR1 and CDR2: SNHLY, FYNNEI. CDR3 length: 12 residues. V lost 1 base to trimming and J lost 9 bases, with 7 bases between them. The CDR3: CASSEGRGPQHF. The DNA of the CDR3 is TGTGCCAGCAGTGAAGGACGGGGGCCCCAGCATTTT.